This T cell receptor (beta chain) was sequenced for a study of cytomegalovirus exposure and HLA in healthy donors. The study's findings and limits: Common viral pathogens seemed, in a later analysis, to connect with several of the most significant clusters. When analyzed later, the rates of TCR association showed variation by HLA locus, with DRB1 the most and HLA-C the fewest.

V was pared by 4 bases and J by 5 bases, with 12 bases between. Germline assignment: CDR1 SGHDT and CDR2 YYEEEE. The CDR3 length is 13 residues. Regarding this clone: What it binds is unknown.

PCR employed 60 Vbeta and 13 Jbeta primers. Sequencing was performed with immunoSEQ multiplex PCR; in TCRdb, only in-frame clones are kept and a portion is missing. The profile shows approximately 73,000 clones, approximately 57% of them singletons. The sequenced sample consisted of PBMCs. The chain recombines TRBV5-6 with TRBJ2-5; no firm D call. The source is a man younger than 45 in good health and CMV-seropositive. The CDR3 DNA sequence: TGTGCCAGCAGCCCCGACATATATGAGACCCAGTACTTC. Translating gives CASSPDIYETQYF.